The entry that follows covers one T cell receptor (beta chain) sequence. Sequencing was performed with immunoSEQ multiplex PCR; in TCRdb, only in-frame clones are kept and a portion is missing. This sample has about 1 million clones, with around 75% found just once. The data derive from a study of shared clonotypes between healthy human individuals. This CDR3 contains 14 residues. Germline V gene data show CDR1 as SGHDT and CDR2 as YYEEEE. Trimming removed 4 bases at V and 2 bases at J, with 13 bases between. The receptor was isolated from a man between 18 and 35 years old in good health. Sequenced: memory CD4+ T cells sorted from blood. Subset meaning: CD45RA-negative fraction. The J gene is TRBJ2-7, the V gene TRBV5-6; no reliable D call. For the CDR3, the DNA is TGTGCCAGCAGCCAAATGCAGGTAACCTACGAGCAGTACTTC. Translation gives CASSQMQVTYEQYF.